This entry describes one T cell receptor (beta chain). Its antigen is as yet unknown. Live CSF cells were sorted with a live/dead marker for droplet-based sequencing. These data are taken from a study of CD8 T cells in cerebrospinal fluid in Alzheimer's disease. Study outcomes and limitations: Patients with mild cognitive impairment or Alzheimer's disease had a larger top CSF clone percentage than controls.

TCRdb reprocessed the 10x single-cell sequencing reads, keeping one entry per CDR3 protein, no DNA. The sample has under 1,500 distinct CDR3 sequences. The CDR3 consists of 16 residues. Germline V gene data show CDR1 as LNHDA and CDR2 as SQIVND (reference sequence). This TCR came from a human donor in good health. This chain links TRBV19 with TRBJ2-5; TCRdb calls TRBD1, which cannot be checked without DNA. The specimen sequenced was cerebrospinal fluid. CDR3 loop: CASSLPGTGSVVTQYF.